This record looks at one T cell receptor beta chain sequence and its context. Its antigen remains unknown. This sample is part of a study of T-cell memory formation after mild COVID-19. Background on the study: Clusters were largely donor specific. Study findings and constraints: A second wave expanding day 15 to 37 was CD4+-biased; contracting clones were balanced. Among contracting clones, CD4+ were mainly CM/EM and CD8+ enriched in EMRA.

CDR1 and CDR2 from the germline V gene are SGHKS and YYEKEE (reference sequence). V was pared by 1 base and J by 1 base, with 14 bases between. CDR3 size: 16 residues. Researchers used 5'RACE with constant-segment primers to make TCR alpha and TCR beta cDNA libraries that carry sample barcodes and UMIs. MiXCR, run by TCRdb on the 5' RACE reads, gives a single entry per CDR3 protein. The sample includes approximately 300,000 distinct CDR3 sequences, roughly 15% of them seen just once. This rearrangement joins TRBV5-5 to TRBJ1-1, with D tentatively TRBD1 (6 bases). The sequenced material came from PBMCs or a T cell subset sorted from them (not recorded which). The origin of this receptor is a man aged 18 to 29 who had mild COVID-19 (a few samples of this study predate the infection). Cell type and time point are not known. CDR3 loop: CASSLLYRQENTEAFF. The DNA of the CDR3 is TGTGCCAGCAGCTTGCTGTATCGACAGGAGAACACTGAAGCTTTCTTT.